The table lists the clone carrying this T cell receptor beta chain with a few counts. Using immunoSEQ multiplex PCR, the repertoire was profiled, and TCRdb retains in-frame clones only, with some absent. Counted here are 70,000 to 85,000 clones, 84% occurring once; the ten biggest clones make up under 14%. The data were obtained in a study of control samples from healthy donors and cancer patients. The sequencing input was PBMCs. The origin of this receptor is a man aged 60-69 years with head and neck cancer.

CDR3 loop: CASSLPRSGDTEAFF. The CDR3 DNA follows: TGTGCCAGCAGTTTGCCCCGCTCAGGGGACACTGAAGCTTTCTTT. The gene calls are TRBV28 and TRBJ1-1, with a possible D match to TRBD1 (6 bases). V was cut by 3 bases and J by 3 bases, with 14 bases left in between. Germline CDR1 MDHEN, CDR2 SYDVKM. This CDR3 has 15 residues.